The sequence of this T cell receptor beta chain was determined in a study of shared clonotypes between healthy human individuals. Every one of the donors was a Caucasian adult that lived in Nashville, Tennessee. Sequencing used immunoSEQ multiplex PCR; TCRdb keeps in-frame clones, though not all of them. The sample gives more than 2 million clones, approximately 96% of which show up once; roughly 0.13% is in the top ten. Germline V gene lookup returns CDR1 MNHNY and CDR2 SVGAGI (reference sequence). The CDR3 spans 16 residues. V was pared by 5 bases and J by 4 bases, with 9 bases of the junction left unmatched.

This chain joins TRBV6-6 and TRBJ2-2; 8 bases fit TRBD2. The sample consisted of naive CD4+ T cells sorted from blood. Specified subset: CD45RA+ positively selected. The clonotype originates from a man aged 18-30 years in good health. This chain's CDR3 is CASSRGGLVVTGELFF. CDR3 in DNA: TGTGCCAGCAGTAGAGGGGGACTAGTGGTCACCGGGGAGCTGTTTTTT.